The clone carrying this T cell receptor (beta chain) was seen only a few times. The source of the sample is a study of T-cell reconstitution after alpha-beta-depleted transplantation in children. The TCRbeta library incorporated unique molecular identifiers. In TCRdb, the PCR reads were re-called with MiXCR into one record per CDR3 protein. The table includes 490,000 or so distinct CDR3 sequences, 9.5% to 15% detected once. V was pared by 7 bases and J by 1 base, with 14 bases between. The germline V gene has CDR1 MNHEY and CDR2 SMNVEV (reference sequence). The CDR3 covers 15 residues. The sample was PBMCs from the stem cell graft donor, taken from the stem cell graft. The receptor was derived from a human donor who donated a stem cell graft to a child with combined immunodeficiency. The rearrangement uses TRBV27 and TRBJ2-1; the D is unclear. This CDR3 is CASTQSPGSYNEQFF. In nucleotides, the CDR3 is TGTGCCAGCACTCAAAGCCCAGGATCCTACAATGAGCAGTTCTTC.